The rows below give T cell receptor beta chains drawn from one sample of a study of T cell responses to AZD1222 COVID-19 vaccine. Only in-frame clones appear in the TCRdb table, and some are missing; sequencing was by immunoSEQ multiplex PCR. The profile shows 99,000 or so clones, 89% of them singletons. Source: peripheral blood, taken 28 days after the second AZD1222 dose. Receptors were obtained from an adult who received the AZD1222 COVID-19 vaccine. CDR3s include the opening cysteine and the closing phenylalanine or tryptophan. D genes are given only for firm matches. A clone size is listed for some rows: how often the clone was seen (once, few, many), or a class if it is expanded.

NA	TRBV4-1	19	NA	TRBJ2-1	CASSPTSSPAIKGYNEQFF	TGCGCCAGCAGCCCGACCTCCAGCCCCGCCATAAAAGGCTACAATGAGCAGTTCTTC
NA	TRBV3-1/TRBV3-2	13	NA	TRBJ1-6	CASSQAFNSPLHF	TGTGCCAGCAGCCAAGCCTTTAATTCACCCCTCCACTTT
NA	TRBV25-1	14	TRBD1	TRBJ1-5	CASRETGDNQPQHF	TGTGCCAGCAGGGAGACAGGGGACAATCAGCCCCAGCATTTT
NA	TRBV28	12	NA	TRBJ2-3	CASSLKVGTQYF	TGTGCCAGCAGTTTAAAAGTTGGGACGCAGTATTTT
NA	TRBV7-2	14	NA	TRBJ2-7	CASSSRDTAYEQYF	TGTGCCAGCAGCAGCCGGGACACCGCCTACGAGCAGTACTTC
NA	TRBV7-2	14	NA	TRBJ1-1	CASREGGGGTEAFF	TGTGCCAGCAGAGAAGGGGGGGGCGGCACTGAAGCTTTCTTT
NA	TRBV6-5	14	TRBD1	TRBJ1-4	CASSHRGRSEKLFF	TGTGCCAGCAGTCACAGGGGGCGAAGTGAAAAACTGTTTTTT
NA	TRBV6-5	12	NA	TRBJ2-3	CASSQRLDTQYF	TGTGCCAGCAGTCAGCGGCTGGATACGCAGTATTTT
NA	TRBV28	14	TRBD1	TRBJ1-2	CASSRLTGGDGYTF	TGTGCCAGCAGTCGACTTACAGGGGGGGATGGCTACACCTTC
once	TRBV29-1	12	TRBD1	TRBJ2-7	CSVETGAYEQYF	TGCAGCGTGGAGACAGGGGCCTACGAGCAGTACTTC
NA	TRBV27	15	TRBD2	TRBJ2-2	CASTRAAQGLGELFF	TGTGCCAGCACCAGGGCGGCCCAGGGACTAGGGGAGCTGTTTTTT